A selection of T cell receptor beta chains follows, all from one sample in a study of blood T cell repertoires in COVID-19. Produced via immunoSEQ multiplex PCR; TCRdb's table is partial and in-frame only. The sample lists approximately 94,000 clones, 85% to 90% occurring once. The sample consisted of peripheral blood. These receptors all come from a human donor in a cohort sampled during active COVID-19. Each CDR3 is given with its conserved first and last residue. Rows give clone size only sometimes, using once, few, many, or a class for an expanded clone.

V gene | clone size | CDR3 protein
TRBV4-1 | - | CASSHDGTGQHHF
TRBV6-5 | - | CASRTRVINSPLHF
TRBV7-9 | - | CASSYGTGLTDTQYF
TRBV6-4 | once | CASSDNSRGEQFF
TRBV19 | - | CASNTPPGRGDNEKLFF
TRBV9 | - | CASSVVAEEGTQYF
TRBV6-5 | - | CASRVDRSGANVLTF
TRBV2 | - | CASRESPFNEQFF
TRBV11-2 | - | CASSSGVRGGASNEQFF
TRBV3-1/TRBV3-2 | - | CASSQTGANYGYTF
TRBV7-9 | - | CASSRSTDTQYF
TRBV5-1 | - | CASSSHKREHTGELFF
TRBV6-6 | - | CASRKRAFDYEQYF
TRBV11-3 | - | CASRGAGELFF
TRBV11-2 | - | CASSSDFGTSFSTDTQYF
TRBV5-1 | - | CASSLGQGNEKLFF
TRBV4-1 | - | CASSPGTAAYTQYF
TRBV7-9 | - | CASRDRGPELFF
TRBV19 | - | CASSSIAGTQYF
TRBV18 | - | CASSPSRTGGGHDTQYF
TRBV18 | - | CASSPRTGSSYEQYF
TRBV6-4 | - | CASSDRLGQNEQFF
TRBV29-1 | - | CSHRTGVGEQFF
TRBV3-1/TRBV3-2 | - | CASSQPGDEKLFF
TRBV7-2 | - | CASSYRVGAEKLFF
TRBV2 | - | CASSSRDRGQVGYTF
TRBV6-2/TRBV6-3 | - | CASSYGGTSGRRETQYF
TRBV7-9 | - | CASSLASQGTPLHF